This T cell receptor beta chain comes out of a study of somatic mutations in cytotoxic T cells in rheumatoid arthritis. On the study more broadly: Peripheral blood samples of approximately 27 ml EDTA were taken from patients directly after diagnosis and before treatment.

Looked up from germline, CDR1 is SGDLS and CDR2 is YYNGEE. Trimming took off 0 bases at V and 4 bases at J, with 9 bases between the two ends. This CDR3 is 14 amino acids long. Sequencing was performed with immunoSEQ multiplex PCR; in TCRdb, only in-frame clones are kept and a portion is missing. Among around 18,000 clones listed, 80% to 90% were seen once. Sequencing was carried out using CD8+ T cells sorted from blood. This clonotype was sampled from an adult with rheumatoid arthritis. This rearrangement joins TRBV9 to TRBJ2-3; D not certain. The CDR3 here is CASSVDGAADTQYF. CDR3 in DNA: TGTGCCAGCAGCGTAGATGGTGCGGCAGATACGCAGTATTTT.